This T cell receptor beta chain was sequenced during a study of PD-1 blockade in classical Hodgkin lymphoma. Points from the study as a whole: Relapsed/refractory patients reportedly had the lowest baseline TCR diversity, below newly diagnosed patients, who were below healthy donors. Repertoire difference causes, possibly disease activity or prior therapy, remain undefined. Later analyses included only patients treated at least 1 year post-ASCT. Newly diagnosed patients had diversity similar to the baseline diversity of complete responders.

Germline loops: CDR1 SGHRS, CDR2 YFSETQ. Germline trimming cut 0 bases from V and 4 bases from J; bases unmatched to any gene: 6. This CDR3 comprises 15 residues. Every patient was affected by relapse after autologous stem cell transplantation, while exposure to brentuximab vedotin was not uniform. Out of thawed PBMCs, magnetic negative selection purified CD4+ T cells. Profiled with immunoSEQ multiplex PCR; TCRdb holds only in-frame clones, not every one. The table has 16,000 or so clones, roughly 80% seen once; the top ten hold 1%. In regard to this clone: Its antigen is not identified.

The receptor was isolated from a human donor with classical Hodgkin lymphoma. The gene calls are TRBV5-1 and TRBJ1-1, with 7 bases matching TRBD1. The sample here was CD4+ T cells from blood, taken at baseline. This chain's CDR3 is CASSLGQGRGTEAFF. The DNA of the CDR3 is TGCGCCAGCAGCTTGGGACAGGGAAGAGGCACTGAAGCTTTCTTT.